The 3 T cell receptor beta chains reported below all come from one sample, sequenced in a study of cytomegalovirus exposure and HLA in healthy donors. PCR involved 60 Vbeta and 13 Jbeta primers. The table came from immunoSEQ multiplex PCR; TCRdb's copy has only in-frame clones and leaves some out. The data show over 150,000 clones, about two thirds seen once. Sequenced: PBMCs. The source is a woman aged 30 to 39 in good health and CMV-seronegative.

The chain joins TRBV30 to TRBJ2-3; 9 bases fit TRBD1. Trimming took 3 bases from V and 4 from J; bases not matched to a gene: 2. CDR1 is GTSNPN, CDR2 SVGIG, per germline (reference sequence). The CDR3 runs to 13 residues. The CDR3, as DNA: TGTGCCTGGAGGGGACAGGGAGCAGATACGCAGTATTTT. Translation: CAWRGQGADTQYF.

This chain joins TRBV30 and TRBJ1-4; no reliable D call. Germline values: CDR1 GTSNPN, CDR2 SVGIG (reference sequence). This CDR3 contains 13 residues. The V gene lost 3 bases and the J gene lost 6 bases, with 11 bases spanning the gap. CDR3 region: CAWRDVGDEKLFF. The CDR3 DNA reads as TGTGCCTGGAGAGATGTTGGAGATGAAAAACTGTTTTTT. Full variable domain (rest looked up from reference TRBV30 and TRBJ1-4): SQTIHQWPATLVQPVGSPLSLECTVEGTSNPNLYWYRQAAGRGLQLLFYSVGIGQISSEVPQNLSASRPQDRQFILSSKKLLLSDSGFYLCAWRDVGDEKLFFGSGTQLSVL.

V gene TRBV13 combines with J gene TRBJ1-3; D is unclear. V was shortened by 1 base and J by 3 bases, with 4 bases between the two germline ends. CDR1 is PRHDT and CDR2 is FYEKMQ in the germline V gene (reference sequence). The CDR3 runs 13 residues. The CDR3 spells CASSLELGNTIYF. The CDR3 region has the DNA TGTGCCAGCAGCTTAGAGCTTGGAAACACCATATATTTT.